This note documents a single T cell receptor beta chain sequence. Its antigen is not identified. The RNA, 0.5 to 1 ug, was put through reverse transcription using random hexamers. The amplification used immunoSEQ multiplex PCR on TCR beta CDR3; it spanned 54 Vbeta and 13 Jbeta. TCRdb reanalysed the immunoSEQ multiplex PCR reads using MiXCR and keeps one entry per CDR3 protein. The sample carries 95,000 to 150,000 distinct CDR3 sequences, around 94% recorded once. The sequenced target, TCR beta, came from blood CD8+ and CD4+ T cells. FACS enriched CD8+ TEMRA cells, while bulk CD8+ and CD4+ were negatively isolated. Trimming removed 4 bases from V and 0 bases from J, with 11 bases in between. Germline CDR1 and CDR2: SGDLS and YYNGEE. This CDR3 has 15 residues. The data originate from a study of CD8 T cells in Susac syndrome. Study-wide points: Total CD8+ repertoires held 15 to 20 Susac-specific public clones, while CD8+ TEMRA repertoires held a few.

The sequencing sample was made of CD8+ T cells from PBMCs. The chain couples TRBV9 to TRBJ1-3; D ambiguous. This clonotype was sampled from a human donor with Susac syndrome. The CDR3 region has the DNA TGTGCCAGCAGCCTGGACCGTGGCTCTGGAAACACCATATATTTT. Translating it yields CASSLDRGSGNTIYF.